Below are 32 T cell receptor beta chains sequenced from a single sample in a study of graft-versus-host responses after intestinal transplantation. Measured with immunoSEQ multiplex PCR; TCRdb has only the in-frame clones, and not every one. The sample lists 80,000 or so clones; about 90% were seen once. Sequencing used PBMCs, obtained 98 days after intestinal transplantation. Every receptor here comes from a human patient who received an intestinal transplant, so some T cells may come from the graft donor.

The V and J genes are TRBV28 and TRBJ2-4; D is unresolved. CDR1 is MDHEN and CDR2 is SYDVKM in the germline V gene. Trimming left V 6 bases short and J 3 bases short, with 18 bases between. CDR3 length: 16 residues. CDR3 sequence reads: CASSPSEYRRKNIQYF. The CDR3 DNA sequence: TGTGCCAGCAGCCCTTCAGAGTACCGTCGCAAAAACATTCAGTACTTC.

This clone was counted a few times. An end of the junction differs from the germline gene, which may be a read error. In the same sample, other DNA sequences code for this CDR3. The V call is TRBV4-1, the J call TRBJ2-2; a possible D gene is TRBD1 (5 bases). CDR1 MGHRA and CDR2 YSYEKL come from the germline V gene. The CDR3 length is 15 residues. The CDR3 sequence is CASSQADRNTGELFF. The CDR3 DNA is TGTGCCAGCAGCCAAGCAGACAGGAACACCGGGGAGCTGTTTTTT.

The V gene is TRBV5-8, the J gene TRBJ2-1; D uncertain. The CDR3 extends over 16 amino acids. Trimming pared 3 bases from V and 5 bases from J, leaving 18 bases between. Germline CDR1 SGHTS, CDR2 YDEGEE. CDR3 in amino acids: CASSWPSRDIHNEQFF. The DNA of the CDR3 is TGTGCCAGCAGCTGGCCCTCCCGAGACATTCACAATGAGCAGTTCTTC.

This clone showed up just a few times. The gene calls are TRBV28 and TRBJ1-2, with 7 positions matching TRBD1. The CDR3 runs 16 residues. The V and J ends lost 5 bases and 0 bases, in that order; junction bases with no gene match: 9. Per the germline V gene, CDR1 is MDHEN and CDR2 is SYDVKM. This CDR3 is CASSAPRGATNYGYTF. In nucleotides, the CDR3 is TGTGCCAGCAGTGCCCCCAGGGGGGCCACTAACTATGGCTACACCTTC.

This chain links TRBV7-2 with TRBJ2-3; no firm D call. CDR1 and CDR2 (germline): SGHTA, FQGNSA. V lost 1 base and J lost 3, with 11 bases in between. This CDR3 comprises 15 residues. The CDR3 bases are TGTGCCAGCAGCTTAGTAGCTAGAACTACAGATACGCAGTATTTT. This sequence encodes CASSLVARTTDTQYF. Using reference TRBV7-2 and TRBJ2-3 for the parts outside the CDR3, the full variable domain is GAGVSQSPSNKVTEKGKDVELRCDPISGHTALYWYRQSLGQGLEFLIYFQGNSAPDKSGLPSDRFSAERTGGSVSTLTIQRTQQEDSAVYLCASSLVARTTDTQYFGPGTRLTVL.

The chain links TRBV4-1 to TRBJ2-2, with D uncertain. The CDR3 totals 14 residues. CDR1 is MGHRA and CDR2 is YSYEKL in the germline V gene. V was cut by 4 bases and J by 2 bases, with 8 bases left in between. CDR3 amino acids: CASSPSRNTGELFF. The CDR3 nucleotides are TGCGCCAGCAGCCCCTCTCGAAACACCGGGGAGCTGTTTTTT.

As DNA, the CDR3 is TGTGCCACCAGCAGAGATATTGACAGCTCGGAGCAGTACTTC. Its protein product is CATSRDIDSSEQYF. This chain connects TRBV15 to TRBJ2-7; TRBD1 is a possible D gene (5 bases). Germline V CDR1 and CDR2: LNHNV, YYDKDF (reference sequence). V was trimmed by 0 bases and J by 7 bases, leaving 13 bases between them. The CDR3 has 14 residues. Filled out from reference TRBV15 and TRBJ2-7, the complete variable domain reads DAMVIQNPRYQVTQFGKPVTLSCSQTLNHNVMYWYQQKSSQAPKLLFHYYDKDFNNEADTPDNFQSRRPNTSFCFLDIRSPGLGDTAMYLCATSRDIDSSEQYFGPGTRLTVT.

The gene calls are TRBV6-4 and TRBJ2-2; 10 bases fit TRBD1. Germline CDR1 MRHNA, CDR2 SNTAGT. CDR3 length equals 16 residues. The V segment lost 3 bases and the J segment 7 bases; nucleotides outside the gene matches: 8. The CDR3 loop reads CASSEPGQGTNGELFF. The CDR3 DNA reads as TGTGCCAGCAGTGAACCGGGACAGGGGACGAACGGGGAGCTGTTTTTT.

The J gene is TRBJ1-4, the V gene TRBV19; D is unresolved. This CDR3 spans 15 amino acids. The V gene's germline CDR1 is LNHDA and CDR2 SQIVND (reference sequence). With 2 bases removed from V and 0 bases from J, the gap between germline ends came to 7 bases. The CDR3 here is CASSIKTPTNEKLFF. The CDR3, as DNA: TGTGCCAGTAGTATAAAGACCCCAACTAATGAAAAACTGTTTTTT.

The chain links TRBV27 to TRBJ2-7; 9 bases agree with TRBD1. The CDR3 consists of 17 residues. V dropped 3 bases and J dropped 1; count of bases not matched to a gene: 10. The germline gives CDR1 MNHEY, CDR2 SMNVEV (reference sequence). The DNA for the CDR3 is TGTGCCAGCAGTTTTCGCTCGGTGGGGACAGGGTCCTACGAGCAGTACTTC. Amino acid sequence: CASSFRSVGTGSYEQYF.

The chain combines TRBV30 with TRBJ2-2; unclear D gene. This CDR3 is built from 11 residues. CDR1 is GTSNPN and CDR2 is SVGIG in the germline V gene (reference sequence). Deletions cut 3 bases from V and 8 bases from J, with 7 bases between. For the CDR3, the DNA is TGTGCCTGGAGGAGGAAAGGGGAGCTGTTTTTT. Its translation is CAWRRKGELFF. The full variable domain, rest sourced from reference TRBV30 and TRBJ2-2, is SQTIHQWPATLVQPVGSPLSLECTVEGTSNPNLYWYRQAAGRGLQLLFYSVGIGQISSEVPQNLSASRPQDRQFILSSKKLLLSDSGFYLCAWRRKGELFFGEGSRLTVL.

This rearrangement joins TRBV9 to TRBJ2-7; maybe TRBD1 (5 bases). CDR1 and CDR2 (germline): SGDLS, YYNGEE. CDR3 length: 13 residues. The ends were cut back, 2 bases at V and 1 base at J, with 7 bases in the middle. CDR3 sequence: CASSVRQSYEQYF. CDR3 nucleotides: TGTGCCAGCAGCGTTCGACAGTCCTACGAGCAGTACTTC.

CDR3 in DNA: TGTGCCAGCAGCAAATTGCCAGGGATATACGAGCAGTACTTC. Translation gives CASSKLPGIYEQYF. This rearrangement joins TRBV21-1 to TRBJ2-7; TRBD1, the table's D call, lacks a check against the DNA. TRBV21-1 is shown as a pseudogene. The CDR3 length is 14 residues.

The gene calls are TRBV2 and TRBJ2-7; D unclear. Trimming took 7 bases from V and 6 from J, leaving 13 bases between them. Germline CDR1 SNHLY, CDR2 FYNNEI. The CDR3 sequence is 12 residues long. CDR3 nucleotides: TGTGCCAGCACGACCAGCGTAGCCGAGCAGTACTTC. This encodes CASTTSVAEQYF.

The rearrangement uses TRBV6-1 and TRBJ2-3; TRBD2 matches 10 bases. Germline CDR1 and CDR2: MNHNS and SASEGT. The CDR3 runs to 16 residues. With 4 bases clipped from V and 0 bases from J, the junction kept 4 bases outside the gene matches. The CDR3 coding sequence is TGTGCCAGCAGTGCCCTGACTAGCGGGAGCACAGATACGCAGTATTTT. Translation: CASSALTSGSTDTQYF.

V is TRBV6-5 and J is TRBJ1-3; D possibly corresponds to TRBD1 (5 bases). V gave up 2 bases and J gave up 0 bases, with 11 bases separating them. CDR3 length: 16 residues. Looked up from germline, CDR1 is MNHEY and CDR2 is SVGAGI. CDR3 nucleotide sequence: TGTGCCAGCAGTTACAGCGGGGGGGGCTCTGGAAACACCATATATTTT. This translates into CASSYSGGGSGNTIYF.

The rearrangement uses TRBV6-1 and TRBJ1-5; D possibly corresponds to TRBD1 (5 bases). Trimming removed 0 bases from V and 0 bases from J, with 15 bases in between. CDR3 length: 18 amino acids. CDR1 is MNHNS, CDR2 SASEGT, per germline. The CDR3 coding sequence is TGTGCCAGCAGTGAAGCTGCGGTGCAGGGCCCTAGCAATCAGCCCCAGCATTTT. It is translated as CASSEAAVQGPSNQPQHF.

The chain carries TRBV2 and TRBJ2-5; TRBD1 matches at 8 bases. CDR3 length: 16 residues. V lost 0 bases and J lost 4; bases outside the gene matches: 7. Germline values: CDR1 SNHLY, CDR2 FYNNEI. CDR3 in amino acids: CASSEAQGRGRETQYF. CDR3 sequence (DNA): TGTGCCAGCAGTGAAGCGCAGGGCAGGGGGCGAGAGACCCAGTACTTC.

The chain has TRBV6-5 and TRBJ1-1, with unresolved D. Per the germline V gene, CDR1 is MNHEY and CDR2 is SVGAGI. With 4 bases removed from V and 5 bases from J, the gap between germline ends came to 11 bases. The CDR3 sequence is 13 residues long. CDR3 nucleotides: TGTGCCAGCAGTTCTACTGTGGTGACTGAAGCTTTCTTT. Protein: CASSSTVVTEAFF.

In the case of this clone: One end of the junction is discordant with germline, which a read error may explain. This chain links TRBV5-3 with TRBJ2-7; D possibly uses TRBD1 or TRBD2 (5 bases each). TRBV5-3 falls under the ORF class, with uncertain function. The CDR3 sequence is 13 residues long. This CDR3 is CASSLGVAYEQYF. The CDR3 DNA sequence: TGTGCCAGCAGCTTGGGGGTGGCCTACGAGCAGTACTTC.

The chain joins TRBV6-1 to TRBJ2-1; 10 positions match TRBD2. Germline loops: CDR1 MNHNS, CDR2 SASEGT. Losses at the gene ends were 7 bases for V and 0 bases for J; bases not matched to a gene: 0. CDR3 length: 14 residues. CDR3 DNA sequence: TGTGCCAGCACTAGCGGGAGCTCCTACAATGAGCAGTTCTTC. Residues: CASTSGSSYNEQFF.

This chain uses TRBV9 with TRBJ2-3; 9 bases fit TRBD1. Germline CDR1 SGDLS, CDR2 YYNGEE. The junction had 6 bases not matched to a gene; V was cut back by 3 bases and J by 4 bases. The CDR3 is 15 residues long. This CDR3 is CASSATGGGADTQYF. Written as DNA, the CDR3 is TGTGCCAGCAGCGCCACAGGGGGCGGAGCAGATACGCAGTATTTT.

CDR3 sequence (DNA): TGCGCCAGCAGCTTTCGGGACAGGGCTGGAAATGAAAAACTGTTTTTT. This encodes CASSFRDRAGNEKLFF. The chain carries TRBV5-1 and TRBJ1-4, with 9 bases fitting TRBD1. This CDR3 has 16 residues. The junction had 7 bases not matched to a gene; V was cut back by 2 bases and J by 5 bases. Looked up from germline, CDR1 is SGHRS and CDR2 is YFSETQ.

This clone was seen once. The chain carries TRBV5-5 and TRBJ2-1, with TRBD1 matching 9 bases. The ends lost 0 bases at V and 4 bases at J; junction bases unmatched: 8. This CDR3 has 17 amino acids. Germline lookup yields CDR1 SGHKS and CDR2 YYEKEE (reference sequence). The CDR3 loop is CASSLATGTGLYNEQFF. CDR3 bases: TGTGCCAGCAGCTTGGCAACCGGGACAGGGTTGTACAATGAGCAGTTCTTC.

The rearrangement links TRBV4-1 to TRBJ1-2; D not certain. V lost 4 bases and J 0 bases, leaving 9 bases between the germline ends. Looked up from germline, CDR1 is MGHRA and CDR2 is YSYEKL. CDR3 size: 14 residues. As DNA, the CDR3 is TGCGCCAGCAGCCGAGAGTTAGCTAACTATGGCTACACCTTC. Translation gives CASSRELANYGYTF.

The chain links TRBV9 to TRBJ2-7; 7 nucleotides match TRBD2. The CDR3 consists of 15 residues. Germline V gives CDR1 SGDLS, CDR2 YYNGEE. Trimming at V came to 1 base and at J to 4 bases, leaving 8 bases not matched to a gene. The CDR3 DNA reads as TGTGCCAGCAGCGTACGGGGGGACGGCAATTACGAGCAGTACTTC. Translating gives CASSVRGDGNYEQYF.

The rearrangement uses TRBV2 and TRBJ2-7, with 9 bases identical to TRBD1. This CDR3 region has 15 residues. Germline-derived CDR1 and CDR2 are SNHLY and FYNNEI. Trimming removed 5 bases from V and 0 bases from J; junction bases left unmatched: 5. CDR3 in amino acids: CASSWDRAASYEQYF. DNA for the CDR3: TGTGCCAGCAGTTGGGACAGGGCGGCCTCCTACGAGCAGTACTTC.

The V call is TRBV7-9, the J call TRBJ2-7; 7 nucleotides agree with TRBD2. This CDR3 is 14 amino acids long. V lost 0 bases to trimming and J lost 5 bases; unmatched junction nucleotides: 4. The germline V gene has CDR1 SEHNR and CDR2 FQNEAQ (reference sequence). Here the CDR3 reads CASSLAGLTDEQYF. The CDR3 DNA reads as TGTGCCAGCAGCTTAGCGGGACTAACGGACGAGCAGTACTTC.

This chain uses TRBV5-4 with TRBJ1-1; no clear D gene. Trimming cost V 5 bases and J 3 bases, with 14 bases left between them. Germline CDR1 is SGHNT and CDR2 is YYREEE (reference sequence). The CDR3 contains 14 residues. CDR3 amino acids: CASRKGFGDTEAFF. CDR3 in DNA: TGTGCCAGCAGGAAGGGATTTGGGGACACTGAAGCTTTCTTT.

In DNA form, the CDR3 reads TGCGCCAGCAGCCAAGATAGTACTAGCGGGAGGGCCGACAATACGCAGTATTTT. It translates to CASSQDSTSGRADNTQYF. The chain joins TRBV4-1 to TRBJ2-3; 13 bases are shared with TRBD2. The CDR3 loop spans 18 amino acids. With V trimmed by 0 bases and J by 7 bases, 10 bases remained unmatched. Germline-derived CDR1 and CDR2 are MGHRA and YSYEKL.

The chain employs TRBV14 and TRBJ2-7, with D unclear. This CDR3 has 14 residues. The V end lost 0 bases, the J end lost 3 bases, and 9 bases lay between the germline ends. Per germline, CDR1 SGHDN and CDR2 FVKESK. CDR3 sequence reads: CASSQDYKIYEQYF. In DNA, the CDR3 is TGTGCCAGCAGCCAAGATTACAAGATCTACGAGCAGTACTTC. The whole variable domain, filled in from reference TRBV14 and TRBJ2-7, reads EAGVTQFPSHSVIEKGQTVTLRCDPISGHDNLYWYRRVMGKEIKFLLHFVKESKQDESGMPNNRFLAERTGGTYSTLKVQPAELEDSGVYFCASSQDYKIYEQYFGPGTRLTVT.

V and J are TRBV6-5 and TRBJ2-5, with D possibly being TRBD2 (5 bases). The ends were cut back, 2 bases at V and 8 bases at J, with 9 bases in the middle. CDR3 length: 12 residues. CDR1 and CDR2 from the germline V gene are MNHEY and SVGAGI. This chain's CDR3 is CASSYGSGTQYF. DNA for the CDR3: TGTGCCAGCAGTTACGGAAGCGGCACCCAGTACTTC.